These T cell receptor beta chains were read from a single sample in a study of blood T cell repertoires in COVID-19. This table comes from immunoSEQ multiplex PCR, and its TCRdb copy is limited to in-frame clones, with some not included. The table lists approximately 44,000 clones, roughly nine tenths of them singletons. The sequencing sample was made of peripheral blood. These receptors came from a woman of 80 years or more with acute or convalescent COVID-19. The CDR3 runs from the conserved cysteine through the conserved F or W. The D gene is left open where the match is weak. Some rows have no size entry. The others give once, few or many, or a class for an expanded clone.

size: -; J: TRBJ2-1; D: -; V: TRBV19; CDR3: CASSIRSLQFF; DNA: TGTGCCAGTAGTATCCGGAGTTTGCAGTTCTTC
size: -; J: TRBJ1-2; D: TRBD1; V: TRBV2; CDR3: CASSQDRGLGYTF; DNA: TGTGCCAGCAGCCAGGACAGGGGGCTTGGCTACACCTTC
size: -; J: TRBJ2-3; D: -; V: TRBV7-8; CDR3: CASSPSTDTQYF; DNA: TGTGCCAGCAGCCCTAGCACAGATACGCAGTATTTT
size: once; J: TRBJ1-6; D: -; V: TRBV14; CDR3: CASSQGRSPLHF; DNA: TGTGCCAGCAGCCAGGGGCGTTCACCCCTCCACTTT
size: -; J: TRBJ2-2; D: -; V: TRBV10-2; CDR3: CASSGLMNTGELFF; DNA: TGCGCCTCGAGTGGGCTAATGAACACCGGGGAGCTGTTTTTT
size: -; J: TRBJ1-1; D: -; V: TRBV7-2; CDR3: CASSLVRNTEAFF; DNA: TGTGCCAGCAGCTTAGTGAGGAACACTGAAGCTTTCTTT
size: -; J: TRBJ2-4; D: -; V: TRBV28; CDR3: CASRAIGVLAKNIQYF; DNA: TGTGCCAGCAGGGCGATAGGAGTTCTAGCCAAAAACATTCAGTACTTC
size: -; J: TRBJ1-6; D: TRBD1; V: TRBV2; CDR3: CASSVPGQSESPLHF; DNA: TGTGCCAGCAGTGTCCCGGGACAGTCGGAATCACCCCTCCACTTT
size: -; J: TRBJ2-5; D: -; V: TRBV6-5; CDR3: CASNPAGIWGGTQYF; DNA: TGTGCCAGCAACCCCGCAGGGATCTGGGGTGGGACCCAGTACTTC
size: -; J: TRBJ1-4; D: TRBD1; V: TRBV5-1; CDR3: CASSRWGQSNPSEKLFF; DNA: TGCGCCAGCAGCAGGTGGGGACAGTCAAACCCTAGTGAAAAACTGTTTTTT
size: -; J: TRBJ2-6; D: -; V: TRBV19; CDR3: CASSIDGPRGEGTIAGANVLTF; DNA: TGTGCCAGTAGTATAGATGGACCTAGGGGGGAGGGAACAATCGCTGGGGCCAACGTCCTGACTTTC
size: -; J: TRBJ1-1; D: -; V: TRBV6-5; CDR3: CASSPIGGAVTEAFF; DNA: TGTGCCAGCAGTCCCATTGGGGGCGCGGTCACTGAAGCTTTCTTT
size: -; J: TRBJ2-5; D: -; V: TRBV14; CDR3: CASSSDRYQETQYF; DNA: TGTGCCAGCAGCTCGGACAGATACCAAGAGACCCAGTACTTC
size: once; J: TRBJ1-5; D: TRBD1; V: TRBV5-1; CDR3: CASSFDRGEPQHF; DNA: TGCGCCAGCAGCTTTGACAGGGGAGAGCCCCAGCATTTT
size: -; J: TRBJ2-5; D: TRBD1; V: TRBV18; CDR3: CASSPPKGTGDEETQYF; DNA: TGTGCCAGCTCACCCCCGAAGGGTACAGGGGACGAAGAGACCCAGTACTTC
size: -; J: TRBJ1-3; D: TRBD1; V: TRBV5-6; CDR3: CASSPTGVGNTIYF; DNA: TGTGCCAGCAGCCCGACAGGGGTGGGGAACACCATATATTTT
size: -; J: TRBJ2-4; D: TRBD2; V: TRBV7-2; CDR3: CASISMGGSDIQYF; DNA: TGTGCCAGCATCTCTATGGGGGGGAGCGACATTCAGTACTTC
size: -; J: TRBJ1-5; D: -; V: TRBV19; CDR3: CASSIEGRRQPQHF; DNA: TGTGCCAGTAGTATAGAAGGGAGGCGTCAGCCCCAGCATTTT
size: -; J: TRBJ2-3; D: -; V: TRBV28; CDR3: CASSLLAGLRDTQYF; DNA: TGTGCCAGCAGCCTACTAGCCGGGTTACGAGATACGCAGTATTTT
size: -; J: TRBJ1-1; D: TRBD1; V: TRBV2; CDR3: CASSRDRVAEAFF; DNA: TGTGCCAGCAGTAGGGACAGGGTGGCTGAAGCTTTCTTT
size: -; J: TRBJ1-6; D: -; V: TRBV19; CDR3: CASSGQGSPLHF; DNA: TGTGCCAGTAGTGGGCAGGGTTCACCCCTCCACTTT
size: -; J: TRBJ2-1; D: TRBD2; V: TRBV7-9; CDR3: CASSPWTSGGIEQFF; DNA: TGTGCCAGCAGCCCATGGACTAGCGGGGGGATTGAGCAGTTCTTC
size: -; J: TRBJ2-1; D: -; V: TRBV28; CDR3: CASSPSFGEQFF; DNA: TGTGCCAGCAGCCCAAGTTTCGGTGAGCAGTTCTTC
size: -; J: TRBJ2-7; D: -; V: TRBV6-5; CDR3: CASSSSPQRAYEQYF; DNA: -
size: once; J: TRBJ1-3; D: TRBD1; V: TRBV6-4; CDR3: CASSPDRDGNTIYF; DNA: TGTGCCAGCAGCCCTGACAGGGATGGAAACACCATATATTTT
size: -; J: TRBJ2-2; D: -; V: TRBV27; CDR3: CASSYWGPGELFF; DNA: TGTGCCAGCAGTTATTGGGGGCCCGGGGAGCTGTTTTTT
size: once; J: TRBJ2-5; D: TRBD1; V: TRBV5-5; CDR3: CASRTPGTGGETQYF; DNA: TGTGCCAGCAGGACCCCCGGGACAGGGGGAGAGACCCAGTACTTC
size: -; J: TRBJ2-1; D: -; V: TRBV7-2; CDR3: CASSPQQGSDEQFF; DNA: TGTGCCAGCAGCCCCCAACAGGGTAGCGATGAGCAGTTCTTC
size: -; J: TRBJ1-2; D: -; V: TRBV5-1; CDR3: CASNSGEDYGYTF; DNA: TGCGCCAGCAACTCGGGGGAGGACTATGGCTACACCTTC
size: -; J: TRBJ1-5; D: TRBD1; V: TRBV6-6; CDR3: CASTQDRENQPQHF; DNA: TGTGCCAGCACCCAGGACAGGGAAAATCAGCCCCAGCATTTT
size: -; J: TRBJ2-5; D: -; V: TRBV7-6; CDR3: CASSFSTQQETQYF; DNA: TGTGCCAGCAGCTTCTCCACACAACAAGAGACCCAGTACTTC
size: once; J: TRBJ1-5; D: TRBD1; V: TRBV6-6; CDR3: CASRLTGGNQPQHF; DNA: TGTGCCAGCAGATTGACAGGGGGAAATCAGCCCCAGCATTTT
size: -; J: TRBJ1-1; D: -; V: TRBV27; CDR3: CASSFAGNTEAFF; DNA: TGTGCCAGCAGTTTCGCAGGGAACACTGAAGCTTTCTTT
size: once; J: TRBJ1-2; D: TRBD1; V: TRBV5-4; CDR3: CASSSPGQGGDYGYTF; DNA: TGTGCCAGCAGCTCGCCGGGACAGGGTGGAGACTATGGCTACACCTTC
size: -; J: TRBJ2-5; D: -; V: TRBV7-9; CDR3: CASSMVQTQETQYF; DNA: TGTGCCAGCAGTATGGTACAGACCCAAGAGACCCAGTACTTC